The rows below give T cell receptor beta chains drawn from one sample of a study of metastatic and nonmetastatic thyroid tumors. Via MiXCR, TCRdb re-called the PCR reads. Of over 10,000 clones detected, roughly an eighth appear once; the ten largest clones hold approximately 32%. Input material: blood. The receptors were sampled from a female donor with papillary thyroid cancer or a benign thyroid nodule (not recorded which). Some clones in this sample may be carry-over from other donors' samples. CDR3s include the opening cysteine and the closing phenylalanine or tryptophan. Each record gives: CDR3 DNA, CDR3 protein, V gene, clone size, D gene, J gene. D genes are given only for firm matches. Some rows have no size entry. The others give once, few or many, or a class for an expanded clone.

DNA: TGCGCCAGCAGCCCCGGGACTAGCGGGGGTAAGCAGTTCTTC; CDR3: CASSPGTSGGKQFF; V: TRBV5-1; size: many; D: TRBD2; J: TRBJ2-1
DNA: TGCAGCGCTAGCAGTTCCTACGAGCAGTACTTC; CDR3: CSASSSYEQYF; V: TRBV29-1; size: many; D: NA; J: TRBJ2-7
DNA: TGTGCCAGCAGCTTGACCTACTCACCCCTCCACTTT; CDR3: CASSLTYSPLHF; V: TRBV5-8; size: many; D: NA; J: TRBJ1-6
DNA: TGTGCCTGGAGTCCCCGGGACAGGGGCTACACCTTC; CDR3: CAWSPRDRGYTF; V: TRBV30; size: NA; D: TRBD1; J: TRBJ1-2
DNA: TGTGCCAGCAGCTTCTCGATAGCGGACGAGCAGTACTTC; CDR3: CASSFSIADEQYF; V: TRBV4-2; size: many; D: NA; J: TRBJ2-7
DNA: TGCGCCAGCAGCTTGGGACATCGGGGGACCCAGTACTTC; CDR3: CASSLGHRGTQYF; V: TRBV5-1; size: NA; D: NA; J: TRBJ2-5
DNA: TGTGCCAGCAGCCCCAGCGGGGGGGCCGGGGTGAGATCCTACAATGAGCAGTTCTTC; CDR3: CASSPSGGAGVRSYNEQFF; V: TRBV4-2; size: many; D: TRBD2; J: TRBJ2-1
DNA: TGTGCCAGTAGTAATCCGGTCAGATCTAATGGCTACACCTTC; CDR3: CASSNPVRSNGYTF; V: TRBV19; size: many; D: NA; J: TRBJ1-2
DNA: TGTGCCAGTAGTATGTACAGCCAAGAGACCCAGTACTTC; CDR3: CASSMYSQETQYF; V: TRBV19; size: many; D: NA; J: TRBJ2-5
DNA: TGTGCCAGCAGCCCTGCCGGGGCTTACAATGAGCAGTTCTTC; CDR3: CASSPAGAYNEQFF; V: TRBV7-9; size: many; D: NA; J: TRBJ2-1
DNA: TGCAGTGCTGTTCGGGACAGAAGAGAGACCCAGTACTTC; CDR3: CSAVRDRRETQYF; V: TRBV20-1; size: many; D: TRBD1; J: TRBJ2-5
DNA: TGTGCCATCAGAACGTCCTCTGGAAACACCATATATTTT; CDR3: CAIRTSSGNTIYF; V: TRBV10-3; size: medium-sized; D: NA; J: TRBJ1-3
DNA: TGTGCCAGCAACATAAGGACTAGCGGCTCCCATGAGCAGTTCTTC; CDR3: CASNIRTSGSHEQFF; V: TRBV7-2; size: many; D: TRBD2; J: TRBJ2-1
DNA: TGTGCCATCTTAGAGGTCCCGGCGGTCACAGATACGCAGTTTTTT; CDR3: CAILEVPAVTDTQFF; V: TRBV6-7; size: many; D: NA; J: TRBJ2-3
DNA: TGTGCCAGCACTACGCTCCAAGAGACCCAGTACTTC; CDR3: CASTTLQETQYF; V: TRBV6-1; size: many; D: NA; J: TRBJ2-5
DNA: TGTGCCAGCAGCTTTGGGACAGCGAACACTGAAGCTTTCTTT; CDR3: CASSFGTANTEAFF; V: TRBV7-2; size: many; D: TRBD1; J: TRBJ1-1
DNA: TGTGCCAGCAGCGTAGATGGGGGCTCAAGCACTGAAGCTTTCTTT; CDR3: CASSVDGGSSTEAFF; V: TRBV9; size: many; D: NA; J: TRBJ1-1
DNA: TGTGCCAGCAGTTCCACCGAACACACCCTCAACAGGGGGCGATTTCGCTATGGCTACACCTTC; CDR3: CASSSTEHTLNRGRFRYGYTF; V: TRBV28; size: medium-sized; D: TRBD1; J: TRBJ1-2
DNA: TGTGCCAGCAGTTTATCTCGGGGTAGCTATGGCTACACCTTC; CDR3: CASSLSRGSYGYTF; V: TRBV27; size: many; D: NA; J: TRBJ1-2
DNA: TGTGCCAGCAGCCCACAGGGACGGGAACGTTACACCTTC; CDR3: CASSPQGRERYTF; V: TRBV6-1; size: NA; D: NA; J: TRBJ1-2